This T cell receptor beta chain was captured by sequencing in a study of identical twins (dated by TCRdb to 2015 to 2016). With regard to the full study: The study deep-sequenced TCR alpha and beta repertoires from monozygotic twins, unrelated adults of various ages and cord blood to test whether fetal clonotypes persist. To rule out contamination, the twin experiments were replicated at different times with different library preparation protocols. What the study reported, not specific to this receptor: Because the same donors could not be followed over many years, the conclusions depended on cross-sectional statistical analysis. Fewer insertions were carried by abundant cord blood beta clonotypes, a similar but weaker trend appeared in young adult naive repertoires, and no such trend appeared in memory repertoires. Compared with coincidental sharing between unrelated individuals, out-of-frame TCR alpha sequences shared between twins had an excess of sequences with low generation probability. Recombination models systematically underestimated out-of-frame TCR alpha sharing in monozygotic twins but agreed with sharing between unrelated individuals. Zero-insertion analyses could be partly confounded by invariant T cells such as MAIT and iNKT, although diverse VJ usage argued against such confounding for most clonotypes. Excess twin sharing in beta out-of-frame sequences was weaker because fewer shared sequences lowered the signal-to-noise ratio.

As to this clonotype: It lacks a known antigen. No base quality information exists; no much larger clone differs at one position.

Libraries were built with 5' RACE. Instrument used: Illumina HiSeq 2000. Template switching introduced a universal primer binding site; the final cDNA contained a unique molecular identifier, enabling accurate counting of TCR cDNA molecules. First-strand cDNA for TCR alpha and beta chains was synthesized from specific primers in the conserved constant-segment region. To control for contamination, every cDNA library was double barcoded, receiving both a SMART-Mk sample barcode and Illumina barcodes. TruSeq adapter sequences along with Illumina sample barcodes were introduced in two successive PCR steps. TCR alpha and beta cDNA libraries were sequenced on the Illumina HiSeq platform with custom primers. The paper's processing steps were these. MiGEC processed the raw reads to extract unique molecular identifiers, while MiXCR was used to determine the CDR3 positions. For each individual, recombination models were inferred using an EM algorithm with the repgenHMM and IGoR tools. The analysis of shared clonotypes was done with the tcR package in R, with sharing normalized by the product of cloneset sizes. To study raw recombination without the effects of thymic and clonal selection, out-of-frame nonproductive sequences were analyzed. In-frame beta chains were kept once TCRdb had trimmed the public reads at Q25 with fastp and called clones with MiXCR. Here each entry gathers all rows of one CDR3 protein and keeps the most common genes and DNA. For this entry, the V and J calls and clone size follow TCRdb and not the study's own pipeline. The sample table contains approximately 410,000 distinct CDR3 sequences; only one count was recorded for roughly 20% of them. The top ten clones comprise 9% to 15% of the sample.

Every donor in the study was a healthy Caucasian. Three unrelated non-twin adults were also sequenced: a male aged 18 to 30, a male aged 50 to 60 and a female aged 50 to 60. Using Miltenyi CD45RO+ enrichment and human naive T-cell isolation kits, memory (CD45RO+) and naive T cells were isolated from PBMC. The clonotype comes from a man in his fifties in good health. Source material: naive T cells sorted from blood. This specimen's cell subset or site label, interpreted: cells isolated with a human naive T-cell isolation kit.

CDR3 protein: CASSLAHAPESESTDTQYF. In nucleotides, the sequence is TGTGCCAGCAGTTTAGCGCACGCACCCGAATCAGAAAGCACAGATACGCAGTATTTT. The sequence joins TRBV12-3 or TRBV12-4 to TRBJ2-3; there is no confident call for the D gene. From its cysteine to its phenylalanine, the CDR3 spans 19 amino acids. Solely the CDR3 DNA is kept, with 57 bases framed from the first base. The germline ends are 19 bases apart after V is trimmed by 0 bases and J by 0 bases.